This entry concerns a single T cell receptor beta chain. The CDR3 is 13 residues long. The germline V and J ends were trimmed by 0 bases and 7 bases, with 10 bases remaining between them. Source study methods: Amplification with reference gene primers provided the estimates of nucleated cell counts. TCRdb's copy holds only in-frame clones and misses some; the assay was immunoSEQ multiplex PCR. The DNA gave D and trimming, while V, J and clone size come from that table. The sample lists 310,000 or so clones; 80% to 90% were seen once. The data derive from a study of blood T cell repertoires in COVID-19.

This clonotype was obtained from a woman between 50 and 59 years old with acute or convalescent COVID-19. The chain couples TRBV12-3 or TRBV12-4 to TRBJ2-7, with D unresolved. Sequencing was carried out using peripheral blood. DNA of the CDR3: TGTGCCAGCAGTTTAGCGAGTTCGAGAGAGCAGTACTTC. Amino acids: CASSLASSREQYF.